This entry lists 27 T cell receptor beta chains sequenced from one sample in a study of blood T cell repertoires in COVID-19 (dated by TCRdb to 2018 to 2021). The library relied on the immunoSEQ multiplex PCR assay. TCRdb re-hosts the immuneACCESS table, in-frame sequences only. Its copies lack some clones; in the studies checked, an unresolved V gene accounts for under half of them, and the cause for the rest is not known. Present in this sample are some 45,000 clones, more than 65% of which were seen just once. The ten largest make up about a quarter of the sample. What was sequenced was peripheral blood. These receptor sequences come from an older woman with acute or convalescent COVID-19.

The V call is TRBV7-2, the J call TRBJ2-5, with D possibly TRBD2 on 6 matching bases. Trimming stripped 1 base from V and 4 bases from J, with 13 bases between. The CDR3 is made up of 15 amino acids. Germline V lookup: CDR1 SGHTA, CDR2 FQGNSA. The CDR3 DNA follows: TGTGCCAGCAGCTTAGAACGGGGGACCTTAGAGACCCAGTACTTC. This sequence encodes CASSLERGTLETQYF.

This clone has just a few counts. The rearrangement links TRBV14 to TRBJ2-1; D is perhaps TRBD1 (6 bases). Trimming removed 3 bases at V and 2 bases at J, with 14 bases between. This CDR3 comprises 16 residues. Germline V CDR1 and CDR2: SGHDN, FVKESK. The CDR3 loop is CASSHYRAGAYNEQFF. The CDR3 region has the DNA TGTGCCAGCAGCCACTACAGGGCAGGGGCCTACAATGAGCAGTTCTTC.

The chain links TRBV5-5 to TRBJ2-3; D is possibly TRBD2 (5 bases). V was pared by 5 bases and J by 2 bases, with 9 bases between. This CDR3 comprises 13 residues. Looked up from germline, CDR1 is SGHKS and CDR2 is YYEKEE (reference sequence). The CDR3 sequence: CASRGRYTDTQYF. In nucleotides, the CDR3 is TGTGCCAGCAGGGGGAGATACACAGATACGCAGTATTTT.

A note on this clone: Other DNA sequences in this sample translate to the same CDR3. In nucleotides, the CDR3 is TGTGCCAGCAGCTCCGGACAGGAGGTTTATGGCTACACCTTC. This sequence encodes CASSSGQEVYGYTF. This chain joins TRBV5-4 and TRBJ1-2; 7 nucleotides align to TRBD1. V lost 3 bases and J lost 5; bases outside the gene matches: 7. In germline, CDR1 is SGHNT, CDR2 YYREEE (reference sequence). The CDR3 sequence is 14 residues long.

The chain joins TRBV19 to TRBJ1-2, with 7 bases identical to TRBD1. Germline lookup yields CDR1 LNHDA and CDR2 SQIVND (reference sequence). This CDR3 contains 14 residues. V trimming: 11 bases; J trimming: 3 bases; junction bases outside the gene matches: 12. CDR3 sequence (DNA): TGTGCCTCTGGGGGAACAGGGGTAGACTATGGCTACACCTTC. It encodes CASGGTGVDYGYTF.

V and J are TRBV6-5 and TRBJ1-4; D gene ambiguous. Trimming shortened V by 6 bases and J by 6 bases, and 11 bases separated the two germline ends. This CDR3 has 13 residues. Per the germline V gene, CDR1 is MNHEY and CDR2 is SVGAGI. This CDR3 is CASSSTPYEKLFF. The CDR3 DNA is TGTGCCAGCAGCTCGACTCCCTATGAAAAACTGTTTTTT.

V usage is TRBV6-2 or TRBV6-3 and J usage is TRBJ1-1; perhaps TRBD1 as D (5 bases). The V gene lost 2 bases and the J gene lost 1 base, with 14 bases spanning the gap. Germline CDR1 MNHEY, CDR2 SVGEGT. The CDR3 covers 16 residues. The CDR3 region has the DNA TGTGCCAGCAGTTACAAGCAGGGAGGGACGAACACTGAAGCTTTCTTT. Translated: CASSYKQGGTNTEAFF.

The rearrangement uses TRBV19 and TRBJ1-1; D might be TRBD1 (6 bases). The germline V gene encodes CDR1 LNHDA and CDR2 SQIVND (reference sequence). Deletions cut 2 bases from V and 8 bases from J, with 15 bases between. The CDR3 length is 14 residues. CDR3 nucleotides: TGTGCCAGTAGTATAACAGGGCGAAATAAGGAAGCTTTCTTT. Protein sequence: CASSITGRNKEAFF.

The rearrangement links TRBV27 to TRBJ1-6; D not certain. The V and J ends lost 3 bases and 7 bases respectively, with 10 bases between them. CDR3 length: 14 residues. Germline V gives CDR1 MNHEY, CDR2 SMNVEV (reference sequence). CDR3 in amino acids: CASSFRGLNSPLHF. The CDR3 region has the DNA TGTGCCAGCAGTTTCCGCGGATTAAATTCACCCCTCCACTTT.

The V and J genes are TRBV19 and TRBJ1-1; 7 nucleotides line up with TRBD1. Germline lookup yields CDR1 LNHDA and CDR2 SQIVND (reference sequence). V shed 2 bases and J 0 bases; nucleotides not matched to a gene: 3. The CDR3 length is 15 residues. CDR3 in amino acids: CASSIQTGLNTEAFF. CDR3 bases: TGTGCCAGTAGTATACAGACAGGGTTGAACACTGAAGCTTTCTTT.

CDR3 residues: CASSLSHSYEQYF. Written as DNA, the CDR3 is TGTGCCAGCAGCTTAAGCCATTCCTACGAGCAGTACTTC. The chain is built from TRBV7-9 and TRBJ2-7, with no clear D. Trimming cost V 2 bases and J 1 base, with 6 bases left between them. The CDR3 runs to 13 residues. CDR1 and CDR2 from the germline V gene are SEHNR and FQNEAQ (reference sequence).

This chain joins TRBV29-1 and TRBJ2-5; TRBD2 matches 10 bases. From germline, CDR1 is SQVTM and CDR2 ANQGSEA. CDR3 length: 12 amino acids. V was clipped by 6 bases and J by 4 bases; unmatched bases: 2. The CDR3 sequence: CSVGTSVETQYF. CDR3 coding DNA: TGCAGCGTAGGGACTAGCGTAGAGACCCAGTACTTC.

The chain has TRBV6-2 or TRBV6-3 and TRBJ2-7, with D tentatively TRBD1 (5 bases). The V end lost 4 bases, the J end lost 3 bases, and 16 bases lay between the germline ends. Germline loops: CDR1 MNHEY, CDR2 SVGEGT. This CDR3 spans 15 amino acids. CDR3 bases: TGTGCCAGCAGTTCCTTAGGGGCAGTCTTCTACGAGCAGTACTTC. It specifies CASSSLGAVFYEQYF.

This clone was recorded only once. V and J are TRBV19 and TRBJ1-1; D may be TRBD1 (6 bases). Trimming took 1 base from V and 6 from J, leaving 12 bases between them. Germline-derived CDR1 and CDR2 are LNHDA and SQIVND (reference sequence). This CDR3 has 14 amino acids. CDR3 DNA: TGTGCCAGTAGTATAGGGTCAGGGGTCGCTGAAGCTTTCTTT. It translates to CASSIGSGVAEAFF.

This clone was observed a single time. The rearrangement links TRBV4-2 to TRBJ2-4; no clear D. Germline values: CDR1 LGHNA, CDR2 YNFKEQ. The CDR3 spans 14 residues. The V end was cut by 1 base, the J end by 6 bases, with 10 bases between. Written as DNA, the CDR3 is TGTGCCAGCAGCCAAGGATCGGGTTCAAACATTCAGTACTTC. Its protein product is CASSQGSGSNIQYF.

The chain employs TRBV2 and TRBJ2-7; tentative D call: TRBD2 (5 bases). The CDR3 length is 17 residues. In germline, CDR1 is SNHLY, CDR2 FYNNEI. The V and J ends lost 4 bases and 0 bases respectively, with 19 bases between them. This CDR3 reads CASSGPAAGPSSYEQYF. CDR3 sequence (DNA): TGTGCCAGCAGTGGGCCCGCGGCGGGCCCCAGCTCCTACGAGCAGTACTTC.

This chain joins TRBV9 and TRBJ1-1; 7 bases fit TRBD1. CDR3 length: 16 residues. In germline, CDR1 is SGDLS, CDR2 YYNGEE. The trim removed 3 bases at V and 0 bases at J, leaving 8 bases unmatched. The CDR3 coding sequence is TGTGCCAGCAGCGCCGAGGGACAGCTCATGAACACTGAAGCTTTCTTT. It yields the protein CASSAEGQLMNTEAFF.

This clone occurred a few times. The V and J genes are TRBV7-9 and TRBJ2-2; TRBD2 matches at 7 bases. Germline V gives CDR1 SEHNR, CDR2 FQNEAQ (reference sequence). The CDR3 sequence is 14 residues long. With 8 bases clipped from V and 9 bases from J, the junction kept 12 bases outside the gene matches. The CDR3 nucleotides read TGTGCCAGCGTCCTGGGAGGGTCGCCGAGGGAGCTGTTTTTT. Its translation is CASVLGGSPRELFF.

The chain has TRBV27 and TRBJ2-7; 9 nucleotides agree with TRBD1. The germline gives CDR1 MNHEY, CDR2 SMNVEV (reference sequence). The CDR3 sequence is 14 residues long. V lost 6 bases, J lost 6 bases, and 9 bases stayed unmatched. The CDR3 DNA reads TGTGCCAGCAGCCTACAGGGGGCATCATTCGAGCAGTACTTC. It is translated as CASSLQGASFEQYF.

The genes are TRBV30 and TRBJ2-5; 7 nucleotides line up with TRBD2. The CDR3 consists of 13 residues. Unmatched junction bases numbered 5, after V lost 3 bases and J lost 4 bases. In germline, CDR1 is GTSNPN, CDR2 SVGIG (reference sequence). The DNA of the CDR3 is TGTGCCTGGAGCGGACTAGGCGGAGAGACCCAGTACTTC. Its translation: CAWSGLGGETQYF.

DNA for the CDR3: TGTGCCAGCAGCGTAGGGACAGGGAATGGAGAGACCCAGTACTTC. It encodes CASSVGTGNGETQYF. The rearrangement uses TRBV9 and TRBJ2-5, with 8 bases matching TRBD1. V dropped 0 bases and J dropped 4; count of bases not matched to a gene: 5. The CDR3 length is 15 residues. Germline CDR1 SGDLS, CDR2 YYNGEE.

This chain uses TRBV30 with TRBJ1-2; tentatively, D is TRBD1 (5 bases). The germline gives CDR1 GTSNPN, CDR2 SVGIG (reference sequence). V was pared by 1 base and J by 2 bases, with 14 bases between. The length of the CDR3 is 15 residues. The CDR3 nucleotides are TGTGCCTGGAGTGACTGGCAGGGTACCAACTATGGCTACACCTTC. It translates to CAWSDWQGTNYGYTF.

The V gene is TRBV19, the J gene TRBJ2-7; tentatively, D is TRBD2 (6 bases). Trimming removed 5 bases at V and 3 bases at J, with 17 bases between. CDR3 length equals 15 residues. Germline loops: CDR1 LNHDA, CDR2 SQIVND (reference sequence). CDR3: CASSWGVATLYEQYF. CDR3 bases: TGTGCCAGTAGTTGGGGGGTTGCAACTCTCTACGAGCAGTACTTC.

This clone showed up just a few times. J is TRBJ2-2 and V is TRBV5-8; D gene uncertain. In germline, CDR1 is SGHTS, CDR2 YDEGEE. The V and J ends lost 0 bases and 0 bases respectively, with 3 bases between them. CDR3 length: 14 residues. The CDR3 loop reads CASSLGANTGELFF. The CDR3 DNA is TGTGCCAGCAGCTTGGGAGCGAACACCGGGGAGCTGTTTTTT.

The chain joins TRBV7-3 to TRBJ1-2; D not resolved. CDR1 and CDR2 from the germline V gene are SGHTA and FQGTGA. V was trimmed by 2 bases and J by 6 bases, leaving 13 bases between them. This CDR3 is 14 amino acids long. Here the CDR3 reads CASSLDGAGNGYTF. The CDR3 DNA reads TGTGCCAGCAGCTTAGATGGTGCAGGAAATGGCTACACCTTC.

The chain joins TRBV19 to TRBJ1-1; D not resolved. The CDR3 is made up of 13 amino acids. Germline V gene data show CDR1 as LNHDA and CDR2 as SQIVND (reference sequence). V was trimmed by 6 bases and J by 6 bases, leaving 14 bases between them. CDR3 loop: CASRPSGPSEAFF. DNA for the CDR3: TGTGCCAGTAGGCCCTCGGGTCCTTCTGAAGCTTTCTTT.

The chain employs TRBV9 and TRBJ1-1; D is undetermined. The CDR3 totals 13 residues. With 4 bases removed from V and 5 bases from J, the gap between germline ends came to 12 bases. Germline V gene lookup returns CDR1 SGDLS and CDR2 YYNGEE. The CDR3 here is CASSLSGGTEAFF. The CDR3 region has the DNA TGTGCCAGCAGCCTTTCAGGAGGAACTGAAGCTTTCTTT.